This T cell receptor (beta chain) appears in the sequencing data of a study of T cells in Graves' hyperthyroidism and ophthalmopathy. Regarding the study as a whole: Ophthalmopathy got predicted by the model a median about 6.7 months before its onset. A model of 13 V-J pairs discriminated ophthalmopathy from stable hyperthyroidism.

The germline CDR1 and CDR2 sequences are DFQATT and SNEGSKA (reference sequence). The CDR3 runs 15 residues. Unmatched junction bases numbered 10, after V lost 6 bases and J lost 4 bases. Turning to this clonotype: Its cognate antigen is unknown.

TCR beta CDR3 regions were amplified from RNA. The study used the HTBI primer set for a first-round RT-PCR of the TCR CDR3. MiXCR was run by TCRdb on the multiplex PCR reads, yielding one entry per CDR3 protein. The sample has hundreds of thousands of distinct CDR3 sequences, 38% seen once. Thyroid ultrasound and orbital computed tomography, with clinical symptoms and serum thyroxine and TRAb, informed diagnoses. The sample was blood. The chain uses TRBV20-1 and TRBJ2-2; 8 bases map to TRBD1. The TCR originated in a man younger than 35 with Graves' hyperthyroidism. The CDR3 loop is CSAPGQGAITGELFF. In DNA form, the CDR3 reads TGCAGTGCCCCAGGCCAGGGGGCTATCACCGGGGAGCTGTTTTTT.